The present T cell receptor beta chain was sequenced within a study of T cells in Graves' hyperthyroidism and ophthalmopathy. Newly diagnosed hyperthyroidism, duration under 2 months, in patients aged 18 to 65. Germline CDR1 reads SGHDT; CDR2 reads YYEEEE. The CDR3 is 16 amino acids. Trimming cost V 0 bases and J 5 bases; bases outside gene matches: 4. TCR beta CDR3 sequences were amplified from RNA transcripts. The HTBI primer set served for first-round RT-PCR of the TCR CDR3. TCRdb analysed the multiplex PCR reads with MiXCR anew, one entry per CDR3 protein. The table has 300,000 or so distinct CDR3 sequences, 18% seen once; the top ten hold about half.

The receptor comes from a woman in her forties or fifties with Graves' hyperthyroidism. Sequenced sample: blood. The rearrangement links TRBV5-6 to TRBJ1-5; 11 nucleotides agree with TRBD1. CDR3 region: CASSLGGTGGYQPQHF. Here the CDR3 DNA reads TGTGCCAGCAGCTTGGGTGGGACAGGGGGATATCAGCCCCAGCATTTT.